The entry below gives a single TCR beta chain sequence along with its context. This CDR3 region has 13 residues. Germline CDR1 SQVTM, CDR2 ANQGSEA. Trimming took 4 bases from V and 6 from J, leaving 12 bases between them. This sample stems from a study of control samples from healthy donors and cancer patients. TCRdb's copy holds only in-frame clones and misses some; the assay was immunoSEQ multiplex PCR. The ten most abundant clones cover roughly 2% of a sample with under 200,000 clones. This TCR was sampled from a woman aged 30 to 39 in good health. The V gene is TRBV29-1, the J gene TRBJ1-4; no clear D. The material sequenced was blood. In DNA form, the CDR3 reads TGCAGCGTTGGCCGGCGACTGGATGAAAAACTGTTTTTT. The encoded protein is CSVGRRLDEKLFF.